These T cell receptor beta chains were read from a single sample in a study of long-term antiretroviral therapy in people with HIV. The table came from immunoSEQ multiplex PCR; TCRdb's copy has only in-frame clones and leaves some out. The sample records 35,000 or so clones, 75% to 90% being singletons. The sample here was unsorted PBMCs, taken 2.2 years after starting antiretroviral therapy. All receptors come from a man aged 18 to 29 with HIV. CDR3s include the opening cysteine and the closing phenylalanine or tryptophan. D genes are given only for firm matches. Expanded clones are given a class, and other clones once, few, many or no size at all.

. | TRBJ2-3 | TRBV7-3 | . | CASSLTGGQRTDTQYF | TGTGCCAGCAGCTTAACGGGGGGGCAACGCACAGATACGCAGTATTTT
. | TRBJ2-1 | TRBV5-1 | . | CASSLGDNNEQFF | TGCGCCAGCAGCTTGGGGGACAACAATGAGCAGTTCTTC
. | TRBJ2-4 | TRBV15 | . | CATSREGRGWYF | TGTGCCACCAGCAGAGAGGGCAGGGGATGGTACTTC
. | TRBJ2-1 | TRBV5-1 | . | CASSLAASAYNEQFF | TGCGCCAGCAGCTTGGCCGCTAGCGCCTACAATGAGCAGTTCTTC
TRBD1 | TRBJ1-2 | TRBV28 | . | CASSLSGTGGLGDGYTF | TGTGCCAGCAGTCTCTCCGGGACAGGGGGCTTAGGGGATGGCTACACCTTC
. | TRBJ2-7 | TRBV4-2 | . | CASSQVSGISYEQYF | TGTGCCAGCAGCCAAGTATCAGGGATATCCTACGAGCAGTACTTC
. | TRBJ1-5 | TRBV9 | . | CASSAGGGNQPQHF | TGTGCCAGCAGCGCGGGGGGTGGCAATCAGCCCCAGCATTTT
. | TRBJ2-1 | TRBV19 | . | CASSDTSGASNEQFF | TGTGCCAGTAGCGATACCTCAGGGGCAAGCAATGAGCAGTTCTTC
TRBD1 | TRBJ2-7 | TRBV6-5 | once | CASSYTGQGSYEQYF | TGTGCCAGCAGTTACACGGGACAGGGGAGCTACGAGCAGTACTTC
TRBD2 | TRBJ2-1 | TRBV19 | . | CASRAPSGPYNEQFF | TGTGCCAGTAGGGCTCCTAGCGGACCTTACAATGAGCAGTTCTTC
. | TRBJ2-7 | TRBV20-1 | . | CLLGWGYEQYF | TGCTTACTAGGATGGGGCTACGAGCAGTACTTC
. | TRBJ2-7 | TRBV30 | . | CAWSVLGGVYEQYF | TGTGCCTGGAGTGTATTGGGGGGCGTCTACGAGCAGTACTTC
TRBD1 | TRBJ1-3 | TRBV5-5 | once | CASSWDRDSGNTIYF | TGTGCCAGCAGCTGGGACAGGGACTCTGGAAACACCATATATTTT
. | TRBJ2-1 | TRBV7-3 | . | CASSLVEGNPNEQFF | TGTGCCAGCAGCTTAGTGGAGGGAAACCCCAATGAGCAGTTCTTC
. | TRBJ2-7 | TRBV7-2 | . | CASSLKSYEQYF | TGTGCCAGCAGCTTAAAGTCCTACGAGCAGTACTTC
. | TRBJ1-2 | TRBV10-1 | . | CASSSRVGEDGYTF | TGCGCCAGCAGCTCCAGGGTGGGAGAGGATGGCTACACCTTC
. | TRBJ2-7 | TRBV7-2 | . | CASSEGLGQPYEQYF | TGTGCCAGCAGCGAAGGGCTAGGACAGCCCTACGAGCAGTACTTC
. | TRBJ2-5 | TRBV5-4 | . | CASKGDGGRGTQYF | TGTGCCAGCAAGGGGGACGGGGGTAGAGGGACCCAGTACTTC
TRBD1 | TRBJ2-7 | TRBV5-1 | . | CASSFGTGRGVGQYF | TGCGCCAGCAGCTTCGGGACAGGCCGGGGTGTCGGGCAGTACTTC
TRBD2 | TRBJ2-1 | TRBV5-1 | . | CASSPAGGTYNEQFF | TGCGCCAGCAGTCCAGCGGGAGGGACCTACAATGAGCAGTTCTTC
. | TRBJ2-5 | TRBV5-1 | . | CASSLRERRAEETQYF | TGCGCCAGCAGCTTACGAGAACGCCGGGCAGAAGAGACCCAGTACTTC
. | TRBJ1-5 | TRBV7-9 | . | CASSWTGNQPQHF | TGTGCCAGCAGCTGGACAGGCAATCAGCCCCAGCATTTT